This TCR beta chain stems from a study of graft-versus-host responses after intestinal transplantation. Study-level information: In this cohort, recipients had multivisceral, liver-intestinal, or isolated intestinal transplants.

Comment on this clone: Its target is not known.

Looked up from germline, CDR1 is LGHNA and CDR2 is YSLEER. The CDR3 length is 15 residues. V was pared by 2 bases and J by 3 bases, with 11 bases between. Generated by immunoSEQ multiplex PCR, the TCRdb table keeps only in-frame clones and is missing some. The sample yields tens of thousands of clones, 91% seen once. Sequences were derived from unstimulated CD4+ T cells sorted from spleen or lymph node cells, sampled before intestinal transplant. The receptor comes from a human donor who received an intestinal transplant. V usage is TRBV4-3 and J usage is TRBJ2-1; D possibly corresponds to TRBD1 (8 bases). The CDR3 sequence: CASSQTGGVYNEQFF. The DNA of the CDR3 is TGCGCCAGCAGCCAAACAGGGGGGGTCTACAATGAGCAGTTCTTC.